This passage covers 21 T cell receptor beta chains from one sample sequenced in a study of T cell repertoires in cytomegalovirus infection. TCRdb itself ran the reads through MiXCR, one entry per CDR3 protein. This sample has about 190,000 distinct CDR3 sequences, with over 25% found just once. Sample: PBMCs. Every receptor here comes from a human donor in good health (CMV status not recorded). Some clones in this sample may be carry-over from other donors' samples.

Only a few counts were recorded for this clonotype. The chain joins TRBV5-1 to TRBJ2-1; 11 bases map to TRBD2. J lost 8 bases, V lost 2 bases, and 9 bases had no gene match. Per germline, CDR1 SGHRS and CDR2 YFSETQ. CDR3 length: 16 residues. CDR3 nucleotides: TGCGCCAGCAGCTTCCTAGCGGGGGGCCCTGGGGATGAGCAGTTCTTC. Residues: CASSFLAGGPGDEQFF.

In this sample, this clonotype turned up a few times. The V gene is TRBV7-2, the J gene TRBJ2-3; the D gene is possibly TRBD2 (6 bases). This CDR3 comprises 18 residues. The germline V gene encodes CDR1 SGHTA and CDR2 FQGNSA. V dropped 2 bases and J dropped 3 bases, with 21 bases sitting between them. CDR3 protein: CASSLRALGGARTDTQYF. Here the CDR3 DNA reads TGTGCCAGCAGCTTAAGGGCTCTCGGGGGAGCCCGAACAGATACGCAGTATTTT.

This chain connects TRBV4-3 to TRBJ2-1, with D hard to call. Trimming cost V 1 base and J 0 bases, with 7 bases left between them. The CDR3 runs to 15 residues. From germline, CDR1 is LGHNA and CDR2 YSLEER. The CDR3 spells CASSQAWSSYNEQFF. CDR3 DNA sequence: TGCGCCAGCAGCCAAGCCTGGAGCTCCTACAATGAGCAGTTCTTC.

This rearrangement joins TRBV6-2 or TRBV6-3 to TRBJ1-5, with 11 positions matching TRBD1. The V gene end was trimmed by 6 bases and the J gene end by 7 bases; junction bases not matched to a gene: 8. CDR1 and CDR2 (germline): MNHEY, SVGEGT. This CDR3 has 15 amino acids. This CDR3 reads CASSSGTGGKQPQHF. The CDR3 nucleotides are TGTGCCAGCAGCTCCGGGACAGGGGGTAAGCAGCCCCAGCATTTT.

This clonotype came up many times. J is TRBJ2-3 and V is TRBV5-1; D is perhaps TRBD1 or TRBD2 (5 bases each). The ends were cut back, 0 bases at V and 6 bases at J, with 14 bases in the middle. The CDR3 has 15 residues. Per the germline V gene, CDR1 is SGHRS and CDR2 is YFSETQ. The CDR3: CASSLGDSGRDTQYF. The CDR3, as DNA: TGCGCCAGCAGCTTGGGTGACAGCGGTCGGGATACGCAGTATTTT.

This clonotype was detected many times. This chain's CDR3 is CASSSSDGDGYTF. As DNA, the CDR3 is TGTGCCAGCAGCTCCTCGGACGGGGATGGCTACACCTTC. This chain connects TRBV7-2 to TRBJ1-2; no clear D gene. Germline V gene sequence: CDR1 SGHTA, CDR2 FQGNSA. This CDR3 contains 13 residues. Trimming removed 4 bases at V and 6 bases at J, with 12 bases between.

J is TRBJ2-4 and V is TRBV20-1; D not certain. Trimming shortened V by 3 bases and J by 9 bases, and 12 bases separated the two germline ends. This CDR3 has 12 residues. In germline, CDR1 is DFQATT, CDR2 SNEGSKA (reference sequence). The CDR3 DNA sequence: TGCAGTGCTAGGGCGGTTGTTGGCATTCAGTACTTC. Translation gives CSARAVVGIQYF.

Ten or more counts support this clonotype. CDR3 region: CASSLTSGGSTDTQYF. CDR3 coding DNA: TGTGCCAGCAGCCTGACTAGCGGGGGGTCCACAGATACGCAGTATTTT. The V gene is TRBV5-5, the J gene TRBJ2-3, with 13 bases matching TRBD2. The CDR3 is 16 residues long. Trimming removed 4 bases from V and 2 bases from J; junction bases left unmatched: 4. The V gene's germline CDR1 is SGHKS and CDR2 YYEKEE (reference sequence).

The V and J genes are TRBV27 and TRBJ2-2; possibly TRBD1 for D (5 bases). The CDR3 runs to 15 residues. Germline CDR1 reads MNHEY; CDR2 reads SMNVEV (reference sequence). V was clipped by 2 bases and J by 3 bases, with 10 bases between them. This CDR3 reads CASSLSGAYTGELFF. CDR3 coding DNA: TGTGCCAGCAGTTTAAGTGGGGCGTACACCGGGGAGCTGTTTTTT.

On this clonotype: At one end, the junction sequence differs from germline, possibly due to a read error. The V gene is TRBV6-5, the J gene TRBJ2-2, with TRBD1 matching 10 bases. CDR3 length: 15 amino acids. Germline lookup yields CDR1 MNHEY and CDR2 SVGAGI. The CDR3 loop is CAGSTGQGRSGELFF. The CDR3 coding sequence is TGTGCCGGCAGTACGGGACAGGGGAGGAGCGGGGAGCTGTTTTTT.

This clonotype was observed a few times. The chain employs TRBV28 and TRBJ1-6; D is ambiguous. CDR1 MDHEN and CDR2 SYDVKM come from the germline V gene. The CDR3 runs to 16 residues. The V and J ends lost 4 bases and 10 bases respectively, with 20 bases between them. Here the CDR3 DNA reads TGTGCCAGCAGTTGGTCGATTTCAAGGTCCGGGTCACCCCTCCACTTT. Protein sequence: CASSWSISRSGSPLHF.

The table lists this clonotype with many counts. J is TRBJ2-5 and V is TRBV7-2; possible D gene TRBD2, 6 bases. CDR3 length equals 14 residues. V shed 6 bases and J shed 5 bases, with 16 bases lying between them. Germline CDR1 reads SGHTA; CDR2 reads FQGNSA. The CDR3 bases are TGTGCCAGCAGTCCCGGGGGACTCGGGGAGACCCAGTACTTC. This gives the protein CASSPGGLGETQYF.

This clonotype occurred a few times. The chain employs TRBV7-8 and TRBJ2-5; possible D gene TRBD1, 6 bases. The CDR3 totals 16 residues. Between the trimmed V and J ends, which lost 1 base and 2 bases, there was a span of 14 bases. Germline-derived CDR1 and CDR2 are SGHVS and FQNEAQ. The CDR3 DNA follows: TGTGCCAGCAGCTTAGTAGACAGGCCGCTACAAGAGACCCAGTACTTC. Translation: CASSLVDRPLQETQYF.

V and J are TRBV20-1 and TRBJ2-3, with 8 bases fitting TRBD2. The germline V gene encodes CDR1 DFQATT and CDR2 SNEGSKA (reference sequence). V was pared by 4 bases and J by 5 bases, with 8 bases of the junction left unmatched. This CDR3 has 14 residues. In DNA form, the CDR3 reads TGCAGTGCTAATAAGCGGGGGCGTGGAGATACGCAGTATTTT. Encoded protein: CSANKRGRGDTQYF.

This clonotype was counted ten times or more. At one end the junction does not follow the germline gene, possibly because of a read error. The rearrangement links TRBV7-2 to TRBJ2-1; 9 bases match TRBD2. The CDR3 covers 15 residues. Germline CDR1 and CDR2: SGHTA and FQGNSA. CDR3 residues: CASSLAGSSYNEQFF. DNA of the CDR3: TGTGCCAGCAGCCTAGCGGGGAGCTCCTACAATGAGCAGTTCTTC. The variable domain in full, with the rest retrieved from reference TRBV7-2 and TRBJ2-1, is GAGVSQSPSNKVTEKGKDVELRCDPISGHTALYWYRQSLGQGLEFLIYFQGNSAPDKSGLPSDRFSAERTGGSVSTLTIQRTQQEDSAVYLCASSLAGSSYNEQFFGPGTRLTVL.

This clonotype was observed many times. This chain joins TRBV7-9 and TRBJ1-5; 8 bases map to TRBD1. The V segment lost 4 bases and the J segment 4 bases; nucleotides outside the gene matches: 12. The CDR3 has 17 residues. Per germline, CDR1 SEHNR and CDR2 FQNEAQ (reference sequence). CDR3 in amino acids: CASSSWTGSSSNQPQHF. CDR3 DNA: TGTGCCAGCAGCTCATGGACAGGGTCATCAAGTAATCAGCCCCAGCATTTT. Full variable domain (rest looked up from reference TRBV7-9 and TRBJ1-5): DTGVSQNPRHKITKRGQNVTFRCDPISEHNRLYWYRQTLGQGPEFLTYFQNEAQLEKSRLLSDRFSAERPKGSFSTLEIQRTEQGDSAMYLCASSSWTGSSSNQPQHFGDGTRLSIL.

The chain employs TRBV5-1 and TRBJ2-2, with D unresolved. Trimming pared 1 base from V and 4 bases from J, leaving 8 bases between. The CDR3 is made up of 14 amino acids. Germline values: CDR1 SGHRS, CDR2 YFSETQ. The CDR3 bases are TGCGCCAGCAGCTTGATGGAACCCACCGGGGAGCTGTTTTTT. Translated: CASSLMEPTGELFF.

This clonotype has just a few counts. CDR3 nucleotide sequence: TGTGCCAGCAGCCCTTACAGGGGGCGTCTCGATGGCTACACCTTC. Translation: CASSPYRGRLDGYTF. V is TRBV7-2 and J is TRBJ1-2; 9 bases agree with TRBD1. Losses at the gene ends were 5 bases for V and 6 bases for J; bases not matched to a gene: 10. Germline V gives CDR1 SGHTA, CDR2 FQGNSA. The CDR3 totals 15 residues.

There are many counts of this clonotype. J is TRBJ1-2 and V is TRBV7-2; D is ambiguous. CDR1 and CDR2 from the germline V gene are SGHTA and FQGNSA. The CDR3 extends over 15 amino acids. Deletions cut 2 bases from V and 6 bases from J, with 16 bases between. DNA for the CDR3: TGTGCCAGCAGCTTAAACCAGTTGCTGGGTAATGGCTACACCTTC. It codes for CASSLNQLLGNGYTF.

The chain recombines TRBV29-1 with TRBJ1-2; 9 bases fit TRBD1. This CDR3 region has 14 residues. Germline V CDR1 and CDR2: SQVTM, ANQGSEA. The V and J ends lost 7 bases and 4 bases, in that order; junction bases with no gene match: 10. CDR3 sequence: CSAPDHRGLYGYTF. CDR3 coding DNA: TGCAGCGCCCCAGACCACAGGGGGCTCTATGGCTACACCTTC.

The rearrangement joins TRBV7-8 to TRBJ2-3; D call uncertain. This CDR3 contains 15 residues. Germline V gives CDR1 SGHVS, CDR2 FQNEAQ. V lost 6 bases and J 1 base, leaving 14 bases between the germline ends. The CDR3 here is CASSPTEDRTDTQYF. Here the CDR3 DNA reads TGTGCCAGCAGTCCTACAGAGGACCGCACAGATACGCAGTATTTT.